Listed below are T cell receptor beta chains from one sample, sequenced in a study of blood T cell repertoires in COVID-19. Sequenced by immunoSEQ multiplex PCR; TCRdb stores in-frame clones only, minus some. The table shows a few hundred thousand clones, with more than 75% occurring only once. The sample comprised peripheral blood. The receptors stem from a woman between 45 and 60 years old with acute or convalescent COVID-19. Each CDR3 is given with its conserved first and last residue. Each record gives: clone size, D gene, J gene, V gene, CDR3 protein, CDR3 DNA. The D gene is left open where the match is weak. Not all rows give a size; the values are once, few, many and, for expanded clones, a class.

abundance: -; d_gene: -; j_gene: TRBJ2-7; v_gene: TRBV30; CDR3aa: CAWSADSEQYF; CDR3nt: TGTGCCTGGAGTGCAGATTCCGAGCAGTACTTC
abundance: -; d_gene: TRBD1; j_gene: TRBJ2-5; v_gene: TRBV28; CDR3aa: CASRSGQRMTKTQYF; CDR3nt: TGTGCCAGCAGGTCGGGACAGAGGATGACAAAGACCCAGTACTTC
abundance: -; d_gene: TRBD2; j_gene: TRBJ2-1; v_gene: TRBV5-1; CDR3aa: CASSLGGPSGRDNEQFF; CDR3nt: TGCGCCAGCAGCTTGGGCGGACCCAGCGGGAGGGACAATGAGCAGTTCTTC
abundance: few; d_gene: -; j_gene: TRBJ1-6; v_gene: TRBV5-1; CDR3aa: CASSLVVGGSPLHF; CDR3nt: TGCGCCAGCAGCTTGGTTGTGGGAGGGTCACCCCTCCACTTT
abundance: -; d_gene: TRBD2; j_gene: TRBJ2-1; v_gene: TRBV20-1; CDR3aa: CSASPASGTKQFF; CDR3nt: TGCAGTGCTAGTCCCGCTAGCGGGACGAAGCAGTTCTTC
abundance: -; d_gene: TRBD2; j_gene: TRBJ2-1; v_gene: TRBV7-2; CDR3aa: CASSLGLTSGRPYNEQFF; CDR3nt: TGTGCCAGCAGCTTAGGGCTTACTAGCGGGAGACCGTACAATGAGCAGTTCTTC
abundance: -; d_gene: TRBD1; j_gene: TRBJ1-4; v_gene: TRBV6-6; CDR3aa: CASSRTGVEEKLFF; CDR3nt: TGTGCCAGCAGCAGGACAGGGGTGGAAGAAAAACTGTTTTTT
abundance: -; d_gene: -; j_gene: TRBJ2-3; v_gene: TRBV9; CDR3aa: CASSVTPNLATGLGDTQYF; CDR3nt: TGTGCCAGCAGCGTGACCCCTAACCTAGCGACGGGTTTGGGAGATACGCAGTATTTT
abundance: -; d_gene: TRBD1; j_gene: TRBJ2-7; v_gene: TRBV28; CDR3aa: CASSPQQMTGQPYEQYF; CDR3nt: TGTGCCAGCAGTCCCCAACAGATGACAGGGCAACCCTACGAGCAGTACTTC
abundance: -; d_gene: -; j_gene: TRBJ2-7; v_gene: TRBV5-4; CDR3aa: CASSTNWEQYF; CDR3nt: TGTGCCAGCAGCACGAACTGGGAGCAGTACTTC
abundance: -; d_gene: TRBD1; j_gene: TRBJ2-5; v_gene: TRBV11-1; CDR3aa: CASSYGTGETQYF; CDR3nt: TGTGCCAGCAGCTACGGGACAGGAGAGACCCAGTACTTC
abundance: -; d_gene: -; j_gene: TRBJ1-1; v_gene: TRBV7-3; CDR3aa: CASSPTGTNTEAFF; CDR3nt: TGTGCCAGCAGCCCCACAGGGACGAACACTGAAGCTTTCTTT
abundance: -; d_gene: TRBD1; j_gene: TRBJ1-6; v_gene: TRBV19; CDR3aa: CASKTGTGWSNSPLHF; CDR3nt: TGTGCCAGTAAGACTGGGACAGGGTGGTCGAATTCACCCCTCCACTTT
abundance: few; d_gene: TRBD1; j_gene: TRBJ1-3; v_gene: TRBV28; CDR3aa: CASSSPRTGRRNTIYF; CDR3nt: TGTGCCAGCAGTTCCCCCCGGACAGGGCGTAGAAACACCATATATTTT
abundance: -; d_gene: -; j_gene: TRBJ2-7; v_gene: TRBV19; CDR3aa: CASSIDGESYEQYF; CDR3nt: TGTGCCAGTAGTATAGATGGGGAGTCCTACGAGCAGTACTTC
abundance: -; d_gene: TRBD1; j_gene: TRBJ1-2; v_gene: TRBV28; CDR3aa: CASIRDRGGGYTF; CDR3nt: TGTGCCAGCATAAGGGACAGGGGCGGTGGCTACACCTTC
abundance: -; d_gene: TRBD1; j_gene: TRBJ1-4; v_gene: TRBV5-1; CDR3aa: CASSWGDRGNEKLFF; CDR3nt: TGCGCCAGCAGCTGGGGGGACAGGGGCAATGAAAAACTGTTTTTT
abundance: -; d_gene: TRBD2; j_gene: TRBJ2-1; v_gene: TRBV5-4; CDR3aa: CASSMGSSGSKGEQFF; CDR3nt: TGTGCCAGCAGCATGGGTAGTAGCGGGAGTAAGGGTGAGCAGTTCTTC
abundance: -; d_gene: -; j_gene: TRBJ1-1; v_gene: TRBV5-1; CDR3aa: CASSLDRYEAFF; CDR3nt: TGCGCCAGCAGCTTGGACCGGTATGAAGCTTTCTTT
abundance: -; d_gene: TRBD1; j_gene: TRBJ2-5; v_gene: TRBV10-3; CDR3aa: CAIREEVGQPRETQYF; CDR3nt: TGTGCCATCAGGGAGGAAGTGGGACAGCCGAGGGAGACCCAGTACTTC
abundance: -; d_gene: -; j_gene: TRBJ2-1; v_gene: TRBV6-2/TRBV6-3; CDR3aa: CASSYWGVTTSARGFF; CDR3nt: TGTGCCAGCAGTTACTGGGGGGTCACCACTTCAGCACGTGGGTTCTTC
abundance: -; d_gene: -; j_gene: TRBJ1-3; v_gene: TRBV9; CDR3aa: CASSPRQVFGNTIYF; CDR3nt: TGTGCCAGCAGCCCCCGACAGGTATTTGGAAACACCATATATTTT
abundance: -; d_gene: TRBD2; j_gene: TRBJ2-5; v_gene: TRBV6-1; CDR3aa: CASSDPVGASGRLEETQYF; CDR3nt: TGTGCCAGCAGTGACCCCGTTGGGGCTAGCGGGAGGCTTGAGGAGACCCAGTACTTC
abundance: few; d_gene: -; j_gene: TRBJ1-5; v_gene: TRBV19; CDR3aa: CASSIWAGGNQPQHF; CDR3nt: TGTGCCAGTAGTATTTGGGCAGGGGGCAATCAGCCCCAGCATTTT
abundance: -; d_gene: -; j_gene: TRBJ2-1; v_gene: TRBV20-1; CDR3aa: CSARVPRLVTNEQFF; CDR3nt: TGCAGTGCTCGTGTTCCCCGGTTGGTTACGAATGAGCAGTTCTTC
abundance: -; d_gene: TRBD1; j_gene: TRBJ2-1; v_gene: TRBV18; CDR3aa: CASSPPRGRTGENNEQFF; CDR3nt: TGTGCCAGCTCACCTCCCAGGGGAAGGACAGGGGAGAACAATGAGCAGTTCTTC
abundance: -; d_gene: -; j_gene: TRBJ2-2; v_gene: TRBV7-9; CDR3aa: CASSSQTGELFF; CDR3nt: TGTGCCAGCAGCTCCCAGACCGGGGAGCTGTTTTTT
abundance: -; d_gene: TRBD1; j_gene: TRBJ1-2; v_gene: TRBV6-4; CDR3aa: CASRAQGDGGYTF; CDR3nt: TGTGCCAGCAGGGCACAGGGGGATGGTGGCTACACCTTC
abundance: -; d_gene: -; j_gene: TRBJ1-2; v_gene: TRBV30; CDR3aa: CAWSVDRGGYGYTF; CDR3nt: TGTGCCTGGAGTGTCGACCGGGGGGGCTATGGCTACACCTTC